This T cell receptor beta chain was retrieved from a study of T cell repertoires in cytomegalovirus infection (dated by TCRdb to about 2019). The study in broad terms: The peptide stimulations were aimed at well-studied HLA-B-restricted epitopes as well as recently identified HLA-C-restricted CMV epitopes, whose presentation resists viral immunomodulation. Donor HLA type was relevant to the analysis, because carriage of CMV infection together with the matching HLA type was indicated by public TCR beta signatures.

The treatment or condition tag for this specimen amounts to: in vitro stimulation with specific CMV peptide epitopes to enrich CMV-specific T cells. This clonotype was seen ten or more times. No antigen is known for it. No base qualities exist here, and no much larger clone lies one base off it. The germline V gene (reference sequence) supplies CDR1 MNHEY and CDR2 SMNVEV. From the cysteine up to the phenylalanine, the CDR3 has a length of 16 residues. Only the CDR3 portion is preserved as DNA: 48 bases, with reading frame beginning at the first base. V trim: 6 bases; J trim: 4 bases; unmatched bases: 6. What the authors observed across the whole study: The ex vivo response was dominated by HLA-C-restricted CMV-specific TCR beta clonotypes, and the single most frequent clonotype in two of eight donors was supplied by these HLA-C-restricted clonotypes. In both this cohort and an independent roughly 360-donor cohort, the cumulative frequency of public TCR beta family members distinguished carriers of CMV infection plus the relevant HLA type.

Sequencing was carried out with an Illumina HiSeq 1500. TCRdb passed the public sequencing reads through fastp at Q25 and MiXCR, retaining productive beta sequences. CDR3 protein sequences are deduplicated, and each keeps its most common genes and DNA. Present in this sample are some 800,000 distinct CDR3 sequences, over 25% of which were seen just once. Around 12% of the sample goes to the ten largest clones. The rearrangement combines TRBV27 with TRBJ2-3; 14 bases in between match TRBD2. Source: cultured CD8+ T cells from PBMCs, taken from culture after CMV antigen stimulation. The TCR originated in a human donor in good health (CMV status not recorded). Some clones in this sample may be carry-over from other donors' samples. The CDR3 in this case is CASSLLTSGGADTQYF. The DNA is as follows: TGTGCCAGCAGCCTATTGACTAGCGGGGGGGCAGATACGCAGTATTTT.